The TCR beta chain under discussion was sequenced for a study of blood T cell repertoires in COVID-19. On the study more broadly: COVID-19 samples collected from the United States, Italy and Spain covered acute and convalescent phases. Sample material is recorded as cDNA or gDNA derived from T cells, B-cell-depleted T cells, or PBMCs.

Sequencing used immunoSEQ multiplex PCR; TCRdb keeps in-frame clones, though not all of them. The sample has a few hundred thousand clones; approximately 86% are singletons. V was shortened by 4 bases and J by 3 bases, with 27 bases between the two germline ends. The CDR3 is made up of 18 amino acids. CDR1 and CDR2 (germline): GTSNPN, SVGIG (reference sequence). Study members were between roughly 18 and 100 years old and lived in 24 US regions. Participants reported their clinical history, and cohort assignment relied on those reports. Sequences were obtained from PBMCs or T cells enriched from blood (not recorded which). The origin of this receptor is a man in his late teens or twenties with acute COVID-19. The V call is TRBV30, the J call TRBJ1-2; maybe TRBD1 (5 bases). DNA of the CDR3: TGTGCCTGGATCTACACATACGGGAGGGACCGAAGTGACTATGGCTACACCTTC. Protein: CAWIYTYGRDRSDYGYTF.